The entry below gives a single T cell receptor (beta chain) sequence along with its context. Its antigen is undetermined. This specimen comes from a study of vaccination and CD4 T cells after COVID-19. Study context: The convalescents, six males and four females, included two who were Hispanic. Blood was drawn a median roughly 79 days post second dose, range 14 to 241. Overlapping spike pools from SARS-CoV-2 and HCoV-NL63, HCoV-OC43 and HCoV-229E served as culture stimuli. Study-wide results and limits: Spike mono-reactivity was evident in 304 of the 307 vaccine-specific clones derived from convalescent patients.

Oncomine TCR Beta short-read sequencing was applied to DNA from cultured CD4+ T cells. One entry per CDR3 protein, called by TCRdb with MiXCR from the PCR reads. The sample lists under 25,000 distinct CDR3 sequences, roughly two fifths occurring once. Treatment: approximately nine-day PBMC culture with coronavirus spike peptide pools or control peptides (ViraFEST assay). Germline lookup yields CDR1 SGHTA and CDR2 FQGTGA. The V end lost 6 bases, the J end lost 4 bases, and 12 bases lay between the germline ends. CDR3 length: 13 amino acids. The specimen comprised CD4+ T cells from blood, cultured in vitro, sampled before SARS-CoV-2 vaccination. The clonotype comes from a human donor who had recovered from COVID-19. The V gene is TRBV7-3, the J gene TRBJ1-1, with a possible D match to TRBD1 (6 bases). CDR3 loop: CASSLAGATEAFF. For the CDR3, the DNA is TGTGCCAGCAGTTTAGCAGGGGCCACTGAAGCTTTCTTT. Full variable domain (outside the CDR3, taken from reference TRBV7-3 and TRBJ1-1): GAGVSQTPSNKVTEKGKYVELRCDPISGHTALYWYRQSLGQGPEFLIYFQGTGAADDSGLPNDRFFAVRPEGSVSTLKIQRTERGDSAVYLCASSLAGATEAFFGQGTRLTVV.